This T cell receptor (beta chain) was captured by sequencing in a study of post-analysis software for immune sequencing data. Across the whole study: The patients showed relapsing-remitting, secondary progressive and progressive-relapsing multiple sclerosis courses. General study points: The authors found that F measure strongly co-clustered same-batch samples. Normalized Chao1 diversity in multiple sclerosis patients fell significantly below that of controls. About five TRBV segments occurring more often in patients than controls included TRBV5-6, TRBV5-1 and TRBV20-1.

This clonotype was detected many times. Its antigen is not known. The CDR3 is made up of 12 amino acids. Germline V gene data show CDR1 as SGHRS and CDR2 as YFSETQ. With 5 bases removed from V and 2 bases from J, the gap between germline ends came to 7 bases. Researchers reported that TCR beta cDNA libraries carried unique molecular identifiers. Researchers reported approximately 500,000 cDNA molecules coming from about 0.98 to 11 million T cells. TCRdb re-called the PCR reads with MiXCR, one entry per CDR3 protein. The profile shows about 260,000 distinct CDR3 sequences, 36% of them singletons. This sequence joins TRBV5-1 and TRBJ2-5; the D is unclear. This receptor was taken from a girl between 10 and 17 years old with multiple sclerosis. Sequencing was carried out using blood. CDR3 loop: CASRATQETQYF. CDR3 nucleotides: TGCGCCAGCAGAGCCACACAAGAGACCCAGTACTTC.